The rows below give T cell receptor beta chains drawn from one sample of a study of T-cell memory formation after mild COVID-19. TCRdb processed the 5' RACE reads anew with MiXCR; each CDR3 protein has one entry. Of hundreds of thousands of distinct CDR3 sequences listed, more than 20% are singletons. The sample was PBMCs or a T cell subset sorted from them (not recorded which). The receptors come from an adult woman who had mild COVID-19 (a few samples of this study predate the infection). Cell type and time point are not known. CDR3s include the opening cysteine and the closing phenylalanine or tryptophan. The order of the fields is clone size, J gene, V gene, D gene, CDR3 DNA, CDR3 protein. A D gene is named only where the DNA matches it firmly. A row's size may be missing; if present it is once, few, many or a size class.

NA TRBJ2-3 TRBV4-3 TRBD2 TGCGCCAGCAGCCAAGGGACTAGCGGGGTTAGCACAGATACGCAGTATTTT CASSQGTSGVSTDTQYF
NA TRBJ2-3 TRBV6-5 NA TGTGCCTCCCGACAGCCGGGGGCTAAAGATACGCAGTATTTT CASRQPGAKDTQYF
few TRBJ2-1 TRBV7-9 TRBD2 TGTGCCAGCAGCTTAGGACTAGCGGGGATCAATGAGCAGTTCTTC CASSLGLAGINEQFF
NA TRBJ2-7 TRBV20-1 TRBD1 TGCAGTGCACTGAGACAGGGGGGAGAGTACGAGCAGTACTTC CSALRQGGEYEQYF
few TRBJ2-2 TRBV3-1 TRBD2 TGTGCCAGCAGCCAAGAGTGGCGGGAGGGCGGCACCGGGGAGCTGTTTTTT CASSQEWREGGTGELFF
NA TRBJ2-4 TRBV20-1 TRBD2 TGCAGTGCTAGACTTACTAGCGGGGGAACCCTAGCCAAAAACATTCAGTACTTC CSARLTSGGTLAKNIQYF
few TRBJ2-3 TRBV7-2 TRBD2 TGTGCCAGCAGCTTGGACCTCCTGCTAGCGGGAGGCCTAGATACGCAGTATTTT CASSLDLLLAGGLDTQYF
NA TRBJ1-1 TRBV6-5 NA TGTGCCAGCAGTCCCGAGGGGGGCTTTCCTGAAGCTTTCTTT CASSPEGGFPEAFF
NA TRBJ2-7 TRBV4-3 NA TGCGCCAGCAGCCAAGATATGGCAGGTTTCTACGAGCAGTACTTC CASSQDMAGFYEQYF
NA TRBJ1-6 TRBV6-5 NA TGTGCCAGCAGTTTGGAGGGCCATTCACCCCTCCACTTT CASSLEGHSPLHF
NA TRBJ2-5 TRBV5-8 NA TGTGCCAGCAGCTTGGGTCGTAGTAGTCTGGAGACCCAGTACTTC CASSLGRSSLETQYF
few TRBJ2-2 TRBV11-2 TRBD1 TGTGCCAGCAGCCCATACAGGGGGCGGTTCGGGGAGCTGTTTTTT CASSPYRGRFGELFF
few TRBJ2-7 TRBV12-3/TRBV12-4 TRBD2 TGTGCCAGCAGTCGAACTAGCGGGGGGGCCTACGAGCAGTACTTC CASSRTSGGAYEQYF
few TRBJ1-2 TRBV18 NA TGTGCCAGCTCACCAGGGACGGCCTTTGGCTACACCTTC CASSPGTAFGYTF
few TRBJ1-6 TRBV2 NA TGTGCCAGCGGGGGGGCCGGTTCACCCCTCCACTTT CASGGAGSPLHF
NA TRBJ1-4 TRBV5-1 NA TGCGCCAGCAGCCCCGAGGGGTACGAAAAACTGTTTTTT CASSPEGYEKLFF
few TRBJ1-5 TRBV20-1 NA TGCAGTGCTAGTGGGGGACACAGCAATCAGCCCCAGCATTTT CSASGGHSNQPQHF
NA TRBJ2-2 TRBV5-1 NA TGCGCCAGCAGCTTGCTGGACCGAGACACCGGGGAGCTGTTTTTT CASSLLDRDTGELFF
NA TRBJ2-5 TRBV18 NA TGTGCCAGCTCACCCGGACAGAGCGAGACCCAGTACTTC CASSPGQSETQYF
NA TRBJ2-3 TRBV7-7 NA TGTGCCAGCAGCCCCCTTTTCGCAGATACGCAGTATTTT CASSPLFADTQYF
few TRBJ2-4 TRBV5-1 NA TGCGCCAGCGGCCGCGAGGCAGGGAGGAACATTCAGTACTTC CASGREAGRNIQYF
NA TRBJ1-1 TRBV7-6 TRBD1 TGTGCCAGCAGTAGGCAGGGGGCGCAGAACACTGAAGCTTTCTTT CASSRQGAQNTEAFF
NA TRBJ2-7 TRBV29-1 TRBD1 TGCAGCGTTGACGGGCGACAGGGGGAATGGGCTACGGAGCAGTACTTC CSVDGRQGEWATEQYF
NA TRBJ2-1 TRBV9 NA TGTGCCAGCAGCCAACAGGTCGCTAAGGGTAATGAGCAGTTCTTC CASSQQVAKGNEQFF
few TRBJ1-1 TRBV18 TRBD1 TGTGCCAGCTCACCAGGGACAGGGGTCATGAACACTGAAGCTTTCTTT CASSPGTGVMNTEAFF
NA TRBJ2-3 TRBV12-3/TRBV12-4 TRBD2 TGTGCCAGCAGCCGACTAGCGGGGGGGCCCGCTAGCACAGATACGCAGTATTTT CASSRLAGGPASTDTQYF
NA TRBJ2-7 TRBV6-5 TRBD2 TGTGCCAGCAGTTACTCAGCGGGAGAAACCTACGAGCAGTACTTC CASSYSAGETYEQYF
few TRBJ1-1 TRBV9 TRBD1 TGTGCCAGCAGCGGGGGGGACAGCCTGAACACTGAAGCTTTCTTT CASSGGDSLNTEAFF
NA TRBJ1-1 TRBV12-3/TRBV12-4 TRBD1 TGTGCCAGCAGTTTACAACAGGGGTCGAACACTGAAGCTTTCTTT CASSLQQGSNTEAFF
few TRBJ2-5 TRBV20-1 TRBD1 TGCAGTGCTGGGCCCTGGGACAGAGTTCAAGAGACCCAGTACTTC CSAGPWDRVQETQYF
few TRBJ1-1 TRBV5-5 NA TGTGCCAGCAGCTGGGGATCGGGGATGAACACTGAAGCTTTCTTT CASSWGSGMNTEAFF
NA TRBJ2-1 TRBV11-2 NA TGTGCCAGCAGCCCTCTCCGGGGGCGAGGGAATGAGCAGTTCTTC CASSPLRGRGNEQFF
NA TRBJ2-7 TRBV18 TRBD1 TGTGCCAGCTCACCATATCGGGACAGGTCCTACGAGCAGTACTTC CASSPYRDRSYEQYF
NA TRBJ1-1 TRBV10-3 NA TGTGCCATCGGATCGGGCTCAGCGGGAGCTTTCTTT CAIGSGSAGAFF
few TRBJ2-1 TRBV18 TRBD2 TGTGCCAGCTCACCCTCTCTGAGACTAGCGCCTAATGAGCAGTTCTTC CASSPSLRLAPNEQFF